Presented here are 19 T cell receptor beta chains from one specimen sequenced in a study of beta chain features in type 1 diabetes (dated by TCRdb to the late 2010s). The library was built by means of the immunoSEQ multiplex PCR assay. The High Capacity cDNA Reverse Transcription Kit was used to reverse transcribe all of the isolated RNA, meaning that expressed TCRB transcripts were what got sequenced. TCRdb took over this immuneACCESS table, retaining in-frame rearrangements with V and J assigned. Such tables are incomplete; in checked studies, under half of the missing clones stem from an unresolved V gene, and the remainder is unexplained. This sample lists around 430,000 clones; approximately 30% were detected once. Almost 0.065% of the sample is held by the ten biggest clonotypes. Material: naive CD4+ T cells from blood. The cell subset or site tag for this specimen amounts to: true naive CD4+ T cells. The receptor source for this set is a man aged 18 to 29 in good health.

This chain connects TRBV6-6 to TRBJ2-1; D possibly matches TRBD1 or TRBD2 (6 bases each). The CDR3 loop spans 16 amino acids. Trimming took off 6 bases at V and 12 bases at J, with 27 bases between the two ends. The germline CDR1 and CDR2 sequences are MNHNY and SVGAGI (reference sequence). CDR3 sequence reads: CASSPNPGAHLSRQFF. In nucleotides, the CDR3 is TGTGCCAGCAGCCCCAATCCGGGGGCCCACCTATCTAGGCAGTTCTTC.

The V gene is TRBV14, the J gene TRBJ2-3; weak D call: TRBD2 (5 bases). Per the germline V gene, CDR1 is SGHDN and CDR2 is FVKESK. Trimming removed 0 bases at V and 11 bases at J, with 15 bases between. CDR3 length equals 14 residues. The CDR3 bases are TGTGCCAGCAGCCAAGAATTCGAAGCGGCGGTGCAGTATTTT. It translates to CASSQEFEAAVQYF.

This chain uses TRBV5-1 with TRBJ2-1; D uncertain. The V end was cut by 0 bases, the J end by 0 bases, with 10 bases between. Germline V CDR1 and CDR2: SGHRS, YFSETQ. The CDR3 spans 16 residues. The chain's CDR3 is CASSLVPASSYNEQFF. For the CDR3, the DNA is TGCGCCAGCAGCTTGGTTCCAGCTAGCTCCTACAATGAGCAGTTCTTC.

This clone was counted a few times. The gene calls are TRBV4-3 and TRBJ2-3; 7 bases match TRBD1. The V segment lost 4 bases and the J segment 5 bases; nucleotides outside the gene matches: 3. CDR1 and CDR2 from the germline V gene are LGHNA and YSLEER. The CDR3 totals 13 residues. The CDR3 spells CASSLQGQDTQYF. The CDR3 nucleotides read TGCGCCAGCAGCCTACAGGGGCAAGATACGCAGTATTTT.

The chain recombines TRBV28 with TRBJ2-7; 8 bases are a match to TRBD2. Germline V lookup: CDR1 MDHEN, CDR2 SYDVKM. Unmatched junction bases numbered 8, after V lost 3 bases and J lost 13 bases. CDR3 size: 12 residues. Here the CDR3 reads CASSLASGWLYF. The CDR3 bases are TGTGCCAGCAGTTTGGCTAGCGGGTGGCTTTACTTC.

This clone was seen a few times. The chain employs TRBV29-1 and TRBJ2-1; tentatively, D is TRBD2 (6 bases). The germline gives CDR1 SQVTM, CDR2 ANQGSEA. The CDR3 loop spans 12 amino acids. V was shortened by 5 bases and J by 3 bases, with 8 bases between the two germline ends. The CDR3 sequence is CSVPGLYNEQFF. CDR3 nucleotides: TGCAGCGTTCCGGGACTCTACAATGAGCAGTTCTTC.

This clone was detected only a few times. The chain combines TRBV7-8 with TRBJ2-1; D is ambiguous. The germline V gene encodes CDR1 SGHVS and CDR2 FQNEAQ. The CDR3 extends over 15 amino acids. The V end was cut by 4 bases, the J end by 8 bases, with 18 bases between. Here the CDR3 DNA reads TGTGCCAGCAGCTCCGGACCCCGGCTTTTCTATGAGCAGTTCTTC. Translated: CASSSGPRLFYEQFF.

This chain joins TRBV7-3 and TRBJ2-1; 9 bases match TRBD2. With 4 bases clipped from V and 7 bases from J, the junction kept 11 bases outside the gene matches. Per the germline V gene, CDR1 is SGHTA and CDR2 is FQGTGA. CDR3 length: 16 residues. The CDR3 DNA is TGTGCCAGCAGCTCCCTCGGGAGCGGGAGGCGGAATGAGCAGTTCTTC. Its translation is CASSSLGSGRRNEQFF.

This clone was counted only a few times. This chain links TRBV28 with TRBJ2-7, with D perhaps TRBD1 (6 bases). Trimming took 5 bases from V and 5 from J, leaving 16 bases between them. The CDR3 is 14 amino acids. Germline V gives CDR1 MDHEN, CDR2 SYDVKM. The CDR3 is CASSPYRVPHEQYF. Written as DNA, the CDR3 is TGTGCCAGCAGTCCCTACAGGGTTCCCCACGAGCAGTACTTC.

Here the CDR3 DNA reads TGTGCCAGCAGTGTCCAACCAGGCCACGAGCAGTACTTC. Its protein is CASSVQPGHEQYF. The chain employs TRBV6-1 and TRBJ2-7, with D uncertain. This CDR3 region has 13 residues. Germline loops: CDR1 MNHNS, CDR2 SASEGT. Trimming stripped 4 bases from V and 5 bases from J, with 12 bases between.

The chain is built from TRBV19 and TRBJ2-3; TRBD2 aligns across 11 bases. Germline CDR1 reads LNHDA; CDR2 reads SQIVND (reference sequence). This CDR3 has 16 residues. V trimming: 7 bases; J trimming: 1 base; junction bases outside the gene matches: 7. In DNA form, the CDR3 reads TGTGCCAGTAAGGGAGGACTAGCGGGCCGCACAGATACGCAGTATTTT. This gives the protein CASKGGLAGRTDTQYF.

This chain links TRBV16 with TRBJ2-7, with 7 nucleotides matching TRBD2. Germline CDR1 is KGHSY and CDR2 is FQNENV. J lost 2 bases, V lost 0 bases, and 7 bases had no gene match. This CDR3 is built from 16 residues. The CDR3 region is CASSQSLASGTYEQYF. CDR3 sequence (DNA): TGTGCCAGCAGCCAATCGTTGGCTAGCGGCACCTACGAGCAGTACTTC.

This clone came up a few times. V gene TRBV4-3 combines with J gene TRBJ1-5, with D possibly being TRBD1 (5 bases). CDR1 is LGHNA and CDR2 is YSLEER in the germline V gene. Trimming took off 4 bases at V and 2 bases at J, with 15 bases between the two ends. CDR3 length: 16 residues. CDR3: CASSPGTEIGNQPQHF. The CDR3 DNA reads TGCGCCAGCAGCCCGGGGACGGAGATAGGCAATCAGCCCCAGCATTTT.

The V and J genes are TRBV5-1 and TRBJ2-3; 7 bases agree with TRBD1. CDR1 SGHRS and CDR2 YFSETQ come from the germline V gene. The CDR3 is 16 amino acids. Losses at the gene ends were 0 bases for V and 5 bases for J; bases not matched to a gene: 9. CDR3 in amino acids: CASSLVAGWDRDTQYF. The CDR3 DNA reads as TGCGCCAGCAGCTTGGTCGCAGGGTGGGACAGAGATACGCAGTATTTT.

The chain combines TRBV4-2 with TRBJ2-7; D could derive from TRBD1 or TRBD2 (5 bases each). With 4 bases removed from V and 0 bases from J, the gap between germline ends came to 16 bases. Per germline, CDR1 LGHNA and CDR2 YNFKEQ. The CDR3 runs 16 residues. CDR3 DNA: TGTGCCAGCAGCCGCAGATGGGGGTCAGGCTCCTACGAGCAGTACTTC. It specifies CASSRRWGSGSYEQYF.

This clone was recorded a few times. The V call is TRBV7-2, the J call TRBJ2-5; D gene ambiguous. Germline CDR1 is SGHTA and CDR2 is FQGNSA. The CDR3 has 15 residues. With 5 bases removed from V and 1 base from J, the gap between germline ends came to 14 bases. The CDR3 spells CASSPTRSFQETQYF. For the CDR3, the DNA is TGTGCCAGCAGCCCTACTCGGTCCTTCCAAGAGACCCAGTACTTC.

This chain uses TRBV10-3 with TRBJ2-1; TRBD2 matches 14 bases. The V segment lost 3 bases and the J segment 7 bases; nucleotides outside the gene matches: 5. The CDR3 extends over 16 amino acids. Germline V gene lookup returns CDR1 ENHRY and CDR2 SYGVKD. CDR3 amino acids: CAISEQTSGRENEQFF. CDR3 coding DNA: TGTGCCATCAGTGAACAGACTAGCGGGAGGGAGAATGAGCAGTTCTTC.

This clone was detected a few times. V gene TRBV29-1 combines with J gene TRBJ1-2, with D unresolved. The CDR3 has 12 residues. Trimming stripped 8 bases from V and 4 bases from J, with 14 bases between. Looked up from germline, CDR1 is SQVTM and CDR2 is ANQGSEA. The CDR3, as DNA: TGCAGCACCCTCAGAGCAGGCTATGGCTACACCTTC. Encoded protein: CSTLRAGYGYTF.

The chain employs TRBV5-4 and TRBJ2-7, with D uncertain. Germline assignment: CDR1 SGHNT and CDR2 YYREEE (reference sequence). The V and J ends lost 4 bases and 3 bases respectively, with 17 bases between them. The CDR3 is made up of 15 amino acids. The CDR3 nucleotides read TGTGCCAGCAGCATTGCCGGCCAAATCGGCTACGAGCAGTACTTC. This codes for CASSIAGQIGYEQYF.